A single sample gave rise to the 29 T cell receptor beta chains below, sequenced in a study of blood T cell repertoires in COVID-19. Some clones are missing from TCRdb's copy, which holds only in-frame ones; the method was immunoSEQ multiplex PCR. The sample includes 200,000 to 250,000 clones, roughly nine tenths of them seen just once. The sequencing input was peripheral blood. All receptors come from a man between 60 and 70 years old with COVID-19, enrolled during active disease.

This sequence joins TRBV6-2 or TRBV6-3 and TRBJ2-7; 9 positions match TRBD1. Germline values: CDR1 MNHEY, CDR2 SVGEGT. V gave up 4 bases and J gave up 0 bases; unmatched junction bases: 10. The CDR3 has 17 residues. The CDR3 region is CASSLNHRGLISYEQYF. The DNA of the CDR3 is TGTGCCAGCAGTTTGAATCACAGGGGGCTAATCTCCTACGAGCAGTACTTC.

The chain has TRBV7-8 and TRBJ1-5; possible D gene TRBD1, 6 bases. Trimming removed 6 bases from V and 4 bases from J, with 13 bases in between. Per germline, CDR1 SGHVS and CDR2 FQNEAQ. This CDR3 has 14 residues. The CDR3 region is CASRSGTTNQPQHF. CDR3 DNA sequence: TGTGCCAGCAGGTCCGGGACAACGAATCAGCCCCAGCATTTT.

This clone was found once. V and J are TRBV21-1 and TRBJ2-7; the table's TRBD1 call for D was not verified on the DNA. TRBV21-1 is a documented pseudogene. The CDR3 totals 13 residues. In DNA form, the CDR3 reads TGTGCCAGCAGGTGGACATATTCCTACGAGCAGTACTTC. It translates to CASRWTYSYEQYF.

Only one count was recorded for this clone. This chain links TRBV7-2 with TRBJ2-1, with 9 positions matching TRBD1. The V segment lost 5 bases and the J segment 6 bases; nucleotides outside the gene matches: 8. This CDR3 contains 15 residues. Germline assignment: CDR1 SGHTA and CDR2 FQGNSA. The CDR3 spells CASSLQGALGNEQFF. In DNA, the CDR3 is TGTGCCAGCAGCCTACAGGGGGCCCTAGGCAATGAGCAGTTCTTC.

The V gene is TRBV13, the J gene TRBJ2-7, with a tentative D call TRBD2 (7 bases). Trimming left V 4 bases short and J 0 bases short, with 16 bases between. Germline loops: CDR1 PRHDT, CDR2 FYEKMQ (reference sequence). The CDR3 runs to 16 residues. Written as DNA, the CDR3 is TGTGCCAGCAGCTCCTTCAAGGGGGGGAGCTCCTACGAGCAGTACTTC. This sequence encodes CASSSFKGGSSYEQYF. Supplemented by reference TRBV13 and TRBJ2-7, the full variable domain reads AAGVIQSPRHLIKEKRETATLKCYPIPRHDTVYWYQQGPGQDPQFLISFYEKMQSDKGSIPDRFSAQQFSDYHSELNMSSLELGDSALYFCASSSFKGGSSYEQYFGPGTRLTVT.

This clone was observed once. This chain joins TRBV7-9 and TRBJ2-3; D is possibly TRBD2 (6 bases). Trimming removed 1 base at V and 0 bases at J, with 14 bases between. CDR3 length: 17 amino acids. Germline CDR1 is SEHNR and CDR2 is FQNEAQ (reference sequence). CDR3 nucleotide sequence: TGTGCCAGCAGCTTAGATCCCGGGAGACCTAGCACAGATACGCAGTATTTT. It specifies CASSLDPGRPSTDTQYF.

The chain joins TRBV27 to TRBJ1-2; 7 nucleotides match TRBD1. Germline V gene lookup returns CDR1 MNHEY and CDR2 SMNVEV (reference sequence). After removal of 6 bases from V and 3 bases from J, the junction contained 7 bases not matched to a gene. This CDR3 spans 14 amino acids. DNA for the CDR3: TGTGCCAGCAGCAAACTAGGGGGCTACTATGGCTACACCTTC. Amino acid sequence: CASSKLGGYYGYTF.

J is TRBJ1-1 and V is TRBV30, with D uncertain. V was cut by 2 bases and J by 1 base, with 8 bases left in between. Germline CDR1 GTSNPN, CDR2 SVGIG (reference sequence). This CDR3 region has 13 residues. CDR3 in amino acids: CAWSRGQNTEAFF. CDR3 bases: TGTGCCTGGAGTCGAGGGCAGAACACTGAAGCTTTCTTT.

The V call is TRBV28, the J call TRBJ1-2; D may be TRBD1 (5 bases). Germline V gene lookup returns CDR1 MDHEN and CDR2 SYDVKM. The CDR3 spans 17 residues. Trimming left V 2 bases short and J 6 bases short, with 22 bases between. The CDR3 DNA reads TGTGCCAGCAGTTTAGAGCAGGGTTATGGTCCCTACCATGGCTACACCTTC. This translates into CASSLEQGYGPYHGYTF.

V and J are TRBV14 and TRBJ2-1; 7 positions match TRBD2. The CDR3 has 16 residues. After removal of 0 bases from V and 10 bases from J, the junction contained 12 bases not matched to a gene. Germline CDR1 SGHDN, CDR2 FVKESK. CDR3 in amino acids: CASSQDLLPSGQEQFF. DNA of the CDR3: TGTGCCAGCAGCCAAGATCTATTGCCTAGCGGTCAAGAGCAGTTCTTC.

The sample holds one count of this clone. The J gene is TRBJ2-2, the V gene TRBV3-1 (or the pseudogene TRBV3-2), with D perhaps matching TRBD1 (5 bases). Germline loops: CDR1 LGHDT, CDR2 YNNKEL (reference sequence). The V gene lost 2 bases and the J gene lost 6 bases, with 7 bases spanning the gap. This CDR3 has 13 residues. The CDR3 sequence: CASSQLGAGELFF. CDR3 DNA sequence: TGTGCCAGCAGCCAATTAGGGGCCGGGGAGCTGTTTTTT.

This chain uses TRBV18 with TRBJ2-5; 8 nucleotides agree with TRBD1. This CDR3 region has 15 residues. With V trimmed by 1 base and J by 5 bases, 6 bases remained unmatched. The germline gives CDR1 KGHSH, CDR2 LQKENI. CDR3 region: CASSPLPGGKETQYF. The CDR3 coding sequence is TGTGCCAGCTCACCACTCCCAGGGGGCAAGGAGACCCAGTACTTC.

The chain couples TRBV5-4 to TRBJ1-6; perhaps TRBD1 as D (6 bases). Trimming cost V 0 bases and J 10 bases, with 14 bases left between them. The CDR3 is 15 amino acids. CDR1 SGHNT and CDR2 YYREEE come from the germline V gene (reference sequence). The chain's CDR3 is CASSLESQGNSPLHF. The CDR3, as DNA: TGTGCCAGCAGCTTGGAGTCACAGGGTAACTCACCCCTCCACTTT.

The rearrangement uses TRBV19 and TRBJ1-5, with 9 positions matching TRBD1. CDR3 length equals 16 residues. J was trimmed by 4 bases and V by 1 base; bases with no gene match: 5. Germline V gene lookup returns CDR1 LNHDA and CDR2 SQIVND (reference sequence). CDR3 coding DNA: TGTGCCAGTAGTATAGCAAGGGACAGGGAGAATCAGCCCCAGCATTTT. Translating it yields CASSIARDRENQPQHF.

This clone was detected only once. The J gene is TRBJ1-2, the V gene TRBV5-1; the D gene is possibly TRBD1 (6 bases). The ends were cut back, 4 bases at V and 9 bases at J, with 19 bases in the middle. The CDR3 consists of 14 residues. CDR1 is SGHRS and CDR2 is YFSETQ in the germline V gene. The CDR3 nucleotides read TGCGCCAGCAGCATGACAGGAGTTCATTGGCGCTACACCTTC. This codes for CASSMTGVHWRYTF.

The chain links TRBV4-1 to TRBJ2-1; TRBD1 aligns across 7 bases. CDR1 is MGHRA and CDR2 is YSYEKL in the germline V gene. The CDR3 length is 15 residues. Germline trimming cut 1 base from V and 7 bases from J; bases unmatched to any gene: 7. CDR3 region: CASSQVGTANNEQFF. The CDR3, as DNA: TGCGCCAGCAGCCAAGTAGGGACAGCTAATAATGAGCAGTTCTTC.

V is TRBV10-2 and J is TRBJ2-3; possibly TRBD2 for D (7 bases). Germline CDR1 reads WSHSY; CDR2 reads SAAADI. The CDR3 is made up of 14 amino acids. Trimming removed 3 bases at V and 9 bases at J, with 16 bases between. The CDR3 loop reads CASSDVGGAFTQYF. The CDR3 DNA reads as TGCGCCAGCAGTGACGTGGGGGGGGCGTTCACGCAGTATTTT.

The gene calls are TRBV29-1 and TRBJ1-2; 8 bases map to TRBD1. In germline, CDR1 is SQVTM, CDR2 ANQGSEA. This CDR3 region has 14 residues. V lost 4 bases and J lost 4; bases outside the gene matches: 8. This chain's CDR3 is CSVGVSGGGYGYTF. The CDR3 region has the DNA TGCAGCGTTGGGGTGTCAGGGGGCGGCTATGGCTACACCTTC.

V and J are TRBV5-4 and TRBJ1-5; D ambiguous. The CDR3 loop spans 13 amino acids. The ends were cut back, 0 bases at V and 7 bases at J, with 8 bases in the middle. Germline CDR1 reads SGHNT; CDR2 reads YYREEE (reference sequence). CDR3 sequence: CASSLDRRQPQHF. The CDR3 DNA reads TGTGCCAGCAGCTTGGATAGGAGGCAGCCCCAGCATTTT.

This chain joins TRBV24-1 and TRBJ2-1, with a possible D match to TRBD2 (5 bases). Trimming pared 3 bases from V and 6 bases from J, leaving 17 bases between. The CDR3 contains 16 residues. Germline values: CDR1 KGHDR, CDR2 SFDVKD. The CDR3 DNA follows: TGTGCCACCAGTGATGCGGGCCGCCTGGGAATCAATGAGCAGTTCTTC. This encodes CATSDAGRLGINEQFF.

CDR3 nucleotide sequence: TGTGCCAGCAGTTTATTTCGCGGCGGACACAATCAGCCCCAGCATTTT. It is translated as CASSLFRGGHNQPQHF. The chain links TRBV28 to TRBJ1-5; weak D call: TRBD1 (5 bases). The CDR3 spans 16 residues. CDR1 and CDR2 from the germline V gene are MDHEN and SYDVKM. The germline V and J ends were trimmed by 1 base and 3 bases, with 13 bases remaining between them.

The chain employs TRBV19 and TRBJ1-5; 9 bases are a match to TRBD1. CDR3 length: 15 amino acids. The germline V gene has CDR1 LNHDA and CDR2 SQIVND (reference sequence). The J segment lost 7 bases and the V segment lost 6 bases, leaving 10 bases of the junction unmatched. CDR3: CASRTDRGVKQPQHF. The CDR3 DNA sequence: TGTGCCAGTAGGACGGACAGGGGAGTTAAACAGCCCCAGCATTTT.

This chain links TRBV6-4 with TRBJ1-1, with no clear D. Trimming shortened V by 5 bases and J by 4 bases, and 11 bases separated the two germline ends. The CDR3 totals 13 residues. Germline values: CDR1 MRHNA, CDR2 SNTAGT. The CDR3 nucleotides read TGTGCCAGCAGTTACGGCTCGGGCACTGAAGCTTTCTTT. It yields the protein CASSYGSGTEAFF.

The V and J genes are TRBV5-4 and TRBJ2-1; D call uncertain. This CDR3 contains 14 residues. Trimming took off 5 bases at V and 2 bases at J, with 11 bases between the two ends. Germline assignment: CDR1 SGHNT and CDR2 YYREEE (reference sequence). The DNA of the CDR3 is TGTGCCAGCAGGCTTATGACAACCTACAATGAGCAGTTCTTC. Translation: CASRLMTTYNEQFF.

The chain has TRBV2 and TRBJ2-1, with 13 bases fitting TRBD2. Losses at the gene ends were 4 bases for V and 9 bases for J; bases not matched to a gene: 6. The CDR3 has 15 residues. Germline V gene data show CDR1 as SNHLY and CDR2 as FYNNEI. Here the CDR3 DNA reads TGTGCCAGCAGTGGAGGACTAGCGGGAGCTAGTGAGCAGTTCTTC. Translated, it gives CASSGGLAGASEQFF.

The count of this clone is one. The chain carries TRBV7-9 and TRBJ1-4, with 7 bases identical to TRBD1. CDR3 length equals 14 residues. Per germline, CDR1 SEHNR and CDR2 FQNEAQ (reference sequence). V gave up 0 bases and J gave up 7 bases; unmatched junction bases: 2. For the CDR3, the DNA is TGTGCCAGCAGCTTAGCGACAGGGAGTGAAAAACTGTTTTTT. Translation: CASSLATGSEKLFF. The full variable domain, in which reference TRBV7-9 and TRBJ1-4 provide the parts outside the CDR3, is DTGVSQNPRHKITKRGQNVTFRCDPISEHNRLYWYRQTLGQGPEFLTYFQNEAQLEKSRLLSDRFSAERPKGSFSTLEIQRTEQGDSAMYLCASSLATGSEKLFFGSGTQLSVL.

V is TRBV4-1 and J is TRBJ1-6; D not certain. CDR1 is MGHRA and CDR2 is YSYEKL in the germline V gene. The CDR3 totals 16 residues. V was pared by 0 bases and J by 0 bases, with 6 bases between. The CDR3 sequence: CASSQDPSSYNSPLHF. In DNA, the CDR3 is TGCGCCAGCAGCCAAGATCCGAGCTCCTATAATTCACCCCTCCACTTT.

Note on this clone: Relative to the germline gene, one junction end is altered; a read error may explain this. The chain combines TRBV25-1 with TRBJ1-6, with TRBD1 as a possible D gene (5 bases). This CDR3 spans 11 amino acids. Germline CDR1 MGHDK, CDR2 SYGVNS. The CDR3: CASSEFQGFVF. The CDR3 nucleotides read TGTGCCAGCAGTGAATTCCAGGGTTTTGTATTT.

The CDR3 DNA reads as TGTGCCAGCAGCTTGGTCCCCCAGAACACTGAAGCTTTCTTT. Amino acids: CASSLVPQNTEAFF. The chain joins TRBV5-5 to TRBJ1-1; D uncertain. V was trimmed by 0 bases and J by 1 base, leaving 7 bases between them. The CDR3 totals 14 residues. Looked up from germline, CDR1 is SGHKS and CDR2 is YYEKEE (reference sequence).